This T cell receptor beta chain was identified in a study of blood T cells in healthy people across ages. Findings and limits, study-wide: Estimates of diversity drawn from one million T cells were considered underestimates.

Primed by a sample-barcoded 5' primer and a J-beta primer mix, a second PCR proceeded for about 7 to 11 cycles. TCRdb itself ran the 5' RACE reads through MiXCR, one entry per CDR3 protein. This table holds just under 900,000 distinct CDR3 sequences, less than 35% found once. To note about this clonotype: Its target is not known.

CDR3 length: 14 residues. Trimming left V 5 bases short and J 6 bases short, with 14 bases between. Germline V gene data show CDR1 as SNHLY and CDR2 as FYNNEI. The chain joins TRBV2 to TRBJ2-1; D tentatively fits TRBD1 or TRBD2 (5 bases each). Sequenced input: blood. The clonotype was recovered from a woman of 80 years or more in good health. CDR3 protein: CASSPGTSPNEQFF. Written as DNA, the CDR3 is TGTGCCAGCAGTCCCGGGACCTCGCCCAATGAGCAGTTCTTC.